A selection of T cell receptor beta chains follows, all from one sample in a study of graft-versus-host responses after intestinal transplantation. Their target antigens are unknown. The repertoire was sequenced with immunoSEQ multiplex PCR; TCRdb's copy has only in-frame clones and lacks some. Seen here are over 85,000 clones, around 95% observed once, and the top ten hold about 0.54%. Here the sequenced sample was unstimulated CD8+ T cells sorted from spleen or lymph node cells, taken before intestinal transplant. The receptors originated from a human donor who received an intestinal transplant. The CDR3 runs from the conserved cysteine through the conserved F or W. The order of the fields is V gene, J gene, D gene, clone size, CDR3 protein, CDR3 DNA. A D gene is named only where the DNA matches it firmly. A row's size may be missing; if present it is once, few, many or a size class.

>TRBV6-1|TRBJ2-7|.|once
CASRETAYEQYF
TGTGCCAGCAGGGAGACAGCATACGAGCAGTACTTC
>TRBV6-1|TRBJ2-1|.|.
CASSEFPSSYNEQFF
TGTGCCAGCAGTGAGTTTCCGAGCTCCTACAATGAGCAGTTCTTC
>TRBV28|TRBJ2-7|TRBD2|.
CASSPGLAGPSFEGYEQYF
TGTGCCAGCAGCCCTGGACTAGCGGGCCCCTCTTTTGAGGGATACGAGCAGTACTTC
>TRBV11-2|TRBJ2-7|.|.
CASSSTQGNSYEQYF
TGTGCCAGCAGCTCCACACAGGGAAACTCCTACGAGCAGTACTTC
>TRBV9|TRBJ2-3|.|.
CASSVVAGLHTDTQYF
TGTGCCAGCAGCGTAGTTGCAGGCCTGCACACAGATACGCAGTATTTT
>TRBV28|TRBJ1-2|TRBD1|.
CASSTGTGADYGYTF
TGTGCCAGCAGTACCGGCACAGGGGCCGACTATGGCTACACCTTC
>TRBV15|TRBJ2-1|.|.
CATSRDLGPGNEQFF
TGTGCCACCAGCAGAGATCTAGGGCCCGGCAATGAGCAGTTCTTC
>TRBV5-8|TRBJ2-7|.|.
CASSFTGEQYF
TGTGCCAGCAGCTTCACGGGTGAGCAGTACTTC
>TRBV9|TRBJ2-7|.|.
CASSVGAAYEQYF
TGTGCCAGCAGCGTAGGGGCGGCCTACGAGCAGTACTTC
>TRBV6-1|TRBJ1-3|TRBD1|.
CASSDGLGQEGNTIYF
TGTGCCAGCAGTGACGGCCTCGGACAGGAGGGAAACACCATATATTTT
>TRBV4-2|TRBJ2-7|.|medium-sized
CASSQFGGDSYEQYF
TGTGCCAGCAGCCAATTTGGCGGAGACTCCTACGAGCAGTACTTC
>TRBV5-6|TRBJ2-7|TRBD1|.
CASSTGQGYEQYF
TGTGCCAGCAGCACGGGACAGGGATACGAGCAGTACTTC
>TRBV4-1|TRBJ1-2|.|.
CASSQATLEGYTF
TGCGCCAGCAGCCAGGCGACCTTGGAGGGCTACACCTTC
>TRBV5-6|TRBJ2-1|.|.
CASSPQGTNEQFF
TGTGCCAGCAGCCCCCAGGGAACCAATGAGCAGTTCTTC
>TRBV14|TRBJ2-7|.|.
CASSPRVRGSYEQYF
TGTGCCAGCAGCCCCCGGGTCAGGGGCTCCTACGAGCAGTACTTC
>TRBV7-6|TRBJ1-1|.|.
CASSLAGANTEAFF
TGTGCCAGCAGCTTAGCAGGGGCGAACACTGAAGCTTTCTTT
>TRBV5-5|TRBJ2-3|TRBD1|.
CASSSGAGGRTDTQYF
TGTGCCAGCAGCTCGGGGGCAGGGGGCCGCACAGATACGCAGTATTTT
>TRBV27|TRBJ2-7|.|.
CASSTSPWTDYEQYF
TGTGCCAGCAGTACCTCTCCCTGGACGGACTACGAGCAGTACTTC
>TRBV30|TRBJ1-2|.|.
CAWRGYGYTF
TGTGCCTGGCGGGGGTATGGCTACACCTTC
>TRBV19|TRBJ1-1|.|.
CASSTGRTEAFF
TGTGCCAGTAGTACGGGGCGGACTGAAGCTTTCTTT
>TRBV7-2|TRBJ2-1|TRBD2|.
CASSVQTSGLSSYNEQFF
TGTGCCAGCAGTGTACAGACTAGCGGGCTTAGCTCCTACAATGAGCAGTTCTTC
>TRBV5-1|TRBJ2-1|.|.
CASSFWTNYNEQFF
TGCGCCAGCAGCTTCTGGACTAATTACAATGAGCAGTTCTTC
>TRBV5-1|TRBJ2-7|TRBD2|.
CASSNYAGVAYEQYF
TGCGCCAGCAGCAACTACGCGGGAGTGGCCTACGAGCAGTACTTC
>TRBV6-6|TRBJ1-5|.|.
CASSFGVVLDQPQHF
TGTGCCAGCAGTTTCGGAGTTGTTTTGGATCAGCCCCAGCATTTT
>TRBV4-3|TRBJ1-2|.|.
CASSQDDVFGYYGYTF
TGCGCCAGCAGCCAAGACGACGTTTTCGGATACTATGGCTACACCTTC
>TRBV27|TRBJ2-3|.|.
CASSSITDTQYF
TGTGCCAGCAGTTCAATCACAGATACGCAGTATTTT
>TRBV27|TRBJ2-7|TRBD2|.
CASSATSGGYEQYF
TGTGCCAGCAGTGCGACTAGCGGGGGCTACGAGCAGTACTTC
>TRBV29-1|TRBJ2-3|.|.
CSVENGDLGSTDTQYF
TGCAGCGTTGAAAACGGGGACCTTGGGAGCACAGATACGCAGTATTTT
>TRBV27|TRBJ2-7|TRBD1|.
CASSLSGTAYSYEQYF
TGTGCCAGCAGTTTATCGGGGACAGCTTATTCCTACGAGCAGTACTTC
>TRBV9|TRBJ1-5|.|.
CASSVSPGVNQPQHF
TGTGCCAGCAGCGTGTCACCAGGGGTAAATCAGCCCCAGCATTTT
>TRBV7-9|TRBJ1-4|TRBD1|.
CASSFPAGQGLNEKLFF
TGTGCCAGCAGCTTTCCCGCAGGACAGGGGTTAAATGAAAAACTGTTTTTT
>TRBV6-5|TRBJ2-1|.|.
CASSQGLGLEQFF
TGTGCCAGCAGTCAGGGTCTGGGCCTTGAGCAGTTCTTC
>TRBV30|TRBJ2-5|.|.
CAWSAGTAGETQYF
TGTGCCTGGAGCGCCGGGACGGCGGGGGAGACCCAGTACTTC
>TRBV28|TRBJ2-3|.|.
CASSLWGSRTDTQYF
TGTGCCAGCAGTTTATGGGGGTCTAGAACAGATACGCAGTATTTT
>TRBV19|TRBJ2-1|.|.
CASSTTPRLDYNEQFF
TGTGCCAGTAGTACAACACCCAGACTGGACTACAATGAGCAGTTCTTC
>TRBV29-1|TRBJ2-7|TRBD2|.
CSVVWGGLAGYEQYF
TGCAGCGTTGTGTGGGGGGGACTAGCGGGATACGAGCAGTACTTC
>TRBV19|TRBJ2-6|.|.
CASRGANVLTF
TGTGCCAGTCGCGGGGCCAACGTCCTGACTTTC
>TRBV19|TRBJ2-3|.|.
CASSIGHREFF
TGTGCCAGTAGTATAGGACACAGGGAATTCTTT
>TRBV28|TRBJ2-7|TRBD2|.
CASSLPLAGEAYEQYF
TGTGCCAGCAGTTTACCCTTAGCGGGAGAGGCCTACGAGCAGTACTTC
>TRBV20-1|TRBJ1-1|.|once
CSATDRSEAFF
TGCAGTGCTACAGACCGTTCTGAAGCTTTCTTT
>TRBV12-5|TRBJ2-2|.|.
CASGLVLEGRRNHLGTGELFF
TGTGCTAGTGGTTTGGTACTTGAAGGACGGAGAAATCATCTGGGCACCGGGGAGCTGTTTTTT
>TRBV9|TRBJ2-1|.|.
CASSPPPGSYNEQFF
TGTGCCAGCAGCCCGCCCCCAGGGTCCTACAATGAGCAGTTCTTC
>TRBV4-1|TRBJ1-4|.|.
CASSHLQGATNEKLFF
TGCGCCAGCAGCCACCTACAGGGAGCAACTAATGAAAAACTGTTTTTT
>TRBV19|TRBJ1-2|TRBD1|.
CASSDGTGNGYTF
TGTGCCAGTAGTGACGGGACAGGGAATGGCTACACCTTC
>TRBV6-6|TRBJ2-7|.|.
CASKESGGGHEQYF
TGTGCCAGCAAGGAGTCGGGGGGCGGACACGAGCAGTACTTC
>TRBV5-6|TRBJ1-5|.|.
CASSLVGQPQHF
TGTGCCAGCAGCTTGGTAGGACAGCCCCAGCATTTT
>TRBV9|TRBJ2-1|TRBD2|.
CASSVEGGRVGNEQFF
TGTGCCAGCAGCGTAGAAGGCGGGAGAGTGGGAAATGAGCAGTTCTTC
>TRBV2|TRBJ1-2|.|few
CASSEGTYTF
TGTGCCAGCAGTGAAGGTACCTACACCTTC
>TRBV27|TRBJ1-5|.|once
CASSLLQGNQPQHF
TGTGCCAGCAGTTTATTACAGGGAAATCAGCCCCAGCATTTT